These 26 T cell receptor beta chains were all obtained from the same sample, sequenced in a study of blood T cell repertoires in COVID-19. Here immunoSEQ multiplex PCR was the method, and the copy in TCRdb shows in-frame clones only, minus some. The sample comprises fewer than 400,000 clones, around 87% of which are singletons, and about 3% rests with the top ten. Sequencing was done on a sample of peripheral blood. These TCRs come from a human donor in a cohort sampled during active COVID-19.

J is TRBJ1-1 and V is TRBV2; a possible D gene is TRBD1 (5 bases). Germline CDR1 reads SNHLY; CDR2 reads FYNNEI. Deletions cut 7 bases from V and 4 bases from J, with 16 bases between. This CDR3 contains 14 residues. CDR3 bases: TGTGCCAGCAAGGGGCAGGGCTCGGGCACTGAAGCTTTCTTT. It translates to CASKGQGSGTEAFF.

This rearrangement joins TRBV28 to TRBJ1-5, with 7 bases that match TRBD1. V was clipped by 4 bases and J by 1 base; unmatched bases: 7. The CDR3 extends over 16 amino acids. Germline CDR1 reads MDHEN; CDR2 reads SYDVKM. Here the CDR3 DNA reads TGTGCCAGCAGTTCCCGACAGGGTCGGAGCAATCAGCCCCAGCATTTT. Translated, it gives CASSSRQGRSNQPQHF.

Note on this clone: This sample includes further DNA sequences coding for the same CDR3. This chain links TRBV12-3 or TRBV12-4 with TRBJ1-2; D remains unclear. The CDR3 runs 13 residues. Trimming shortened V by 2 bases and J by 1 base, and 5 bases separated the two germline ends. CDR3 in amino acids: CASSLSGNYGYTF. The DNA of the CDR3 is TGTGCCAGCAGTTTATCGGGTAACTATGGCTACACCTTC.

The chain joins TRBV7-9 to TRBJ2-7, with D perhaps TRBD2 (5 bases). This CDR3 comprises 16 residues. Germline CDR1 is SEHNR and CDR2 is FQNEAQ (reference sequence). V lost 5 bases to trimming and J lost 5 bases, with 22 bases between them. The CDR3 nucleotides are TGTGCCAGCAGCCTATGGTATGCAGTACGGGATGACGAGCAGTACTTC. It is translated as CASSLWYAVRDDEQYF.

The gene calls are TRBV28 and TRBJ1-5; a weak D match, TRBD1 (6 bases). V lost 5 bases and J lost 0, with 17 bases in between. CDR1 MDHEN and CDR2 SYDVKM come from the germline V gene. The CDR3 is 17 residues long. The CDR3 is CASSTTGPLYSNQPQHF. DNA of the CDR3: TGTGCCAGCAGTACGACAGGCCCTCTATATAGCAATCAGCCCCAGCATTTT.

The chain carries TRBV3-1 (or the pseudogene TRBV3-2) and TRBJ2-3; 14 bases line up with TRBD2. Trimming removed 5 bases from V and 6 bases from J; junction bases left unmatched: 4. The CDR3 is made up of 15 amino acids. Germline V lookup: CDR1 LGHDT, CDR2 YNNKEL (reference sequence). This CDR3 is CASSGLAGGLDTQYF. The CDR3, as DNA: TGTGCCAGCAGCGGACTAGCGGGGGGCCTCGATACGCAGTATTTT.

CDR3 nucleotides: TGTGCCAGCAGCCACCTCAGCGGGGGGGAACTTTACAATGAGCAGTTCTTC. Residues: CASSHLSGGELYNEQFF. The chain recombines TRBV3-1 (or the pseudogene TRBV3-2) with TRBJ2-1, with 10 nucleotides matching TRBD2. The trim removed 3 bases at V and 4 bases at J, leaving 9 bases unmatched. The germline gives CDR1 LGHDT, CDR2 YNNKEL (reference sequence). This CDR3 is built from 17 residues.

The chain links TRBV4-1 to TRBJ1-5, with TRBD1 identical over 7 bases. CDR1 and CDR2 from the germline V gene are MGHRA and YSYEKL. Unmatched junction bases numbered 7, after V lost 3 bases and J lost 2 bases. The CDR3 consists of 16 residues. CDR3 amino acids: CASSQGPGQGNQPQHF. CDR3 sequence (DNA): TGCGCCAGCAGCCAGGGTCCCGGACAGGGCAATCAGCCCCAGCATTTT.

The genes are TRBV28 and TRBJ1-5; D is undetermined. Trimming pared 1 base from V and 5 bases from J, leaving 18 bases between. This CDR3 region has 17 residues. The V gene's germline CDR1 is MDHEN and CDR2 SYDVKM. CDR3 sequence reads: CASSLYQTPGYDQPQHF. The CDR3, as DNA: TGTGCCAGCAGTTTATACCAGACTCCGGGGTACGATCAGCCCCAGCATTTT.

This sequence joins TRBV3-1 (or the pseudogene TRBV3-2) and TRBJ2-2; D perhaps matches TRBD2 (6 bases). CDR1 LGHDT and CDR2 YNNKEL come from the germline V gene (reference sequence). The V and J ends lost 1 base and 2 bases respectively, with 11 bases between them. The CDR3 covers 16 residues. CDR3 DNA: TGTGCCAGCAGCCAAGGGGGCGGGATAAACACCGGGGAGCTGTTTTTT. Residues: CASSQGGGINTGELFF.

As to this clone: Its ends do not fully match the called genes, so a read error is possible. The rearrangement joins TRBV7-9 to TRBJ1-4, with D possibly matching TRBD1 (6 bases). The CDR3 covers 13 residues. Germline loops: CDR1 SEHNR, CDR2 FQNEAQ (reference sequence). DNA for the CDR3: TGTGCCAGCAGCTTAGGCAGGGGCAATAGTCGAATTTTT. The encoded protein is CASSLGRGNSRIF. The whole variable domain, filled in from reference TRBV7-9 and TRBJ1-4, reads DTGVSQNPRHKITKRGQNVTFRCDPISEHNRLYWYRQTLGQGPEFLTYFQNEAQLEKSRLLSDRFSAERPKGSFSTLEIQRTEQGDSAMYLCASSLGRGNSRIFGSGTQLSVL.

The J gene is TRBJ1-5, the V gene TRBV7-3; 9 bases line up with TRBD1. The J segment lost 2 bases and the V segment lost 5 bases, leaving 16 bases of the junction unmatched. Germline V gives CDR1 SGHTA, CDR2 FQGTGA. This CDR3 spans 19 amino acids. CDR3 coding DNA: TGTGCCAGCAGCGGTCCCCGACAGGACAGGGGTATGCGCAATCAGCCCCAGCATTTT. Translated, it gives CASSGPRQDRGMRNQPQHF.

The chain carries TRBV24-1 and TRBJ2-7; the D gene is possibly TRBD2 (5 bases). Germline V gene data show CDR1 as KGHDR and CDR2 as SFDVKD. Trimming cost V 1 base and J 3 bases, with 18 bases left between them. There are 17 residues in the CDR3. The CDR3 nucleotides read TGTGCCACCAGTGATTTCTCCCATGGGAGATCAAACTACGAGCAGTACTTC. This sequence encodes CATSDFSHGRSNYEQYF.

The chain couples TRBV2 to TRBJ1-2; TRBD1 aligns across 8 bases. This CDR3 comprises 13 residues. V lost 6 bases to trimming and J lost 5 bases; unmatched junction nucleotides: 5. In germline, CDR1 is SNHLY, CDR2 FYNNEI. The CDR3, as DNA: TGTGCCAGCAGAATGGACAGGGAGTATGGCTACACCTTC. Translation: CASRMDREYGYTF.

V is TRBV28 and J is TRBJ2-3; 8 bases fit TRBD2. The CDR3 length is 16 residues. V shed 9 bases, J shed 0 bases, and the junction held 11 bases outside the gene matches. From germline, CDR1 is MDHEN and CDR2 SYDVKM. The CDR3: CASSLAVSASTDTQYF. In nucleotides, the CDR3 is TGTGCCAGTTCACTAGCGGTTTCAGCTAGCACAGATACGCAGTATTTT.

V usage is TRBV30 and J usage is TRBJ1-1, with D unresolved. Germline V lookup: CDR1 GTSNPN, CDR2 SVGIG (reference sequence). This CDR3 region has 13 residues. Trimming stripped 2 bases from V and 1 base from J, with 8 bases between. The CDR3 spells CAWSSFRNTEAFF. The DNA for the CDR3 is TGTGCCTGGAGTTCCTTTCGGAACACTGAAGCTTTCTTT.

The rearrangement joins TRBV10-3 to TRBJ2-1; D is perhaps TRBD1 (6 bases). CDR3 length equals 12 residues. Trimming left V 4 bases short and J 7 bases short, with 8 bases between. CDR1 is ENHRY and CDR2 is SYGVKD in the germline V gene. CDR3 loop: CAISVQGNEQFF. The CDR3 DNA is TGTGCCATCAGTGTTCAGGGGAATGAGCAGTTCTTC.

This sequence joins TRBV6-5 and TRBJ2-1, with D maybe TRBD1 (6 bases). This CDR3 contains 15 residues. CDR1 and CDR2 (germline): MNHEY, SVGAGI. V lost 5 bases and J 0 bases, leaving 11 bases between the germline ends. The CDR3 DNA follows: TGTGCCAGCAGTAACAGGGAAAGCTCCTACAATGAGCAGTTCTTC. This sequence encodes CASSNRESSYNEQFF.

The rearrangement joins TRBV5-1 to TRBJ1-1; weak D call: TRBD1 (6 bases). The CDR3 totals 15 residues. Germline CDR1 is SGHRS and CDR2 is YFSETQ. Trimming pared 2 bases from V and 2 bases from J, leaving 13 bases between. The DNA of the CDR3 is TGCGCCAGCAGCTTAAAACCCAGGGGAAACACTGAAGCTTTCTTT. Translated, it gives CASSLKPRGNTEAFF.

The V call is TRBV30, the J call TRBJ1-5; the D gene is possibly TRBD1 (6 bases). This CDR3 has 13 amino acids. Germline loops: CDR1 GTSNPN, CDR2 SVGIG (reference sequence). Trimming pared 5 bases from V and 4 bases from J, leaving 12 bases between. Written as DNA, the CDR3 is TGTGCCTGGCAGGGACATGGTAATCAGCCCCAGCATTTT. It codes for CAWQGHGNQPQHF.

Remarks on this clone: Other nucleotide sequences in the sample specify the same CDR3. This chain connects TRBV2 to TRBJ1-2; TRBD1 agrees at 9 bases. Germline CDR1 and CDR2: SNHLY and FYNNEI. Unmatched junction bases numbered 6, after V lost 2 bases and J lost 8 bases. The length of the CDR3 is 14 residues. For the CDR3, the DNA is TGTGCCAGCAGTGAAAGGGACAGGGCGGGCGGCTACACCTTC. Protein product: CASSERDRAGGYTF.

This rearrangement joins TRBV28 to TRBJ1-5, with 8 bases lining up with TRBD1. V lost 6 bases, J lost 4 bases, and 11 bases stayed unmatched. Germline CDR1 and CDR2: MDHEN and SYDVKM. CDR3 length: 16 residues. The CDR3 DNA is TGTGCCAGCAGGGATCGGCAGGGGGCTATGAATCAGCCCCAGCATTTT. Translated: CASRDRQGAMNQPQHF. Full variable domain (rest looked up from reference TRBV28 and TRBJ1-5): DVKVTQSSRYLVKRTGEKVFLECVQDMDHENMFWYRQDPGLGLRLIYFSYDVKMKEKGDIPEGYSVSREKKERFSLILESASTNQTSMYLCASRDRQGAMNQPQHFGDGTRLSIL.

The chain couples TRBV5-4 to TRBJ2-1; the match to TRBD2 covers 16 bases. J gave up 5 bases and V 4 bases, and 6 bases lay outside the gene matches. The CDR3 is made up of 17 amino acids. The germline CDR1 and CDR2 sequences are SGHNT and YYREEE (reference sequence). The CDR3 sequence is CASSAGTSGRVDNEQFF. Here the CDR3 DNA reads TGTGCCAGCAGCGCCGGGACTAGCGGGAGGGTCGACAATGAGCAGTTCTTC. The full variable domain, with the rest looked up from reference TRBV5-4 and TRBJ2-1, is ETGVTQSPTHLIKTRGQQVTLRCSSQSGHNTVSWYQQALGQGPQFIFQYYREEENGRGNFPPRFSGLQFPNYSSELNVNALELDDSALYLCASSAGTSGRVDNEQFFGPGTRLTVL.

J is TRBJ2-3 and V is TRBV29-1, with TRBD2 as a possible D gene (6 bases). V lost 4 bases to trimming and J lost 2 bases, with 7 bases between them. This CDR3 region has 12 residues. From germline, CDR1 is SQVTM and CDR2 ANQGSEA. CDR3 coding DNA: TGCAGCGTTGGACTAGACACAGATACGCAGTATTTT. Protein: CSVGLDTDTQYF.

This clone was seen a handful of times. This rearrangement joins TRBV27 to TRBJ2-7; 8 bases agree with TRBD2. Germline assignment: CDR1 MNHEY and CDR2 SMNVEV (reference sequence). V was pared by 5 bases and J by 3 bases, with 3 bases of the junction left unmatched. This CDR3 has 13 amino acids. The CDR3 coding sequence is TGTGCCAGCAGTGATACTAGCGGCTACGAGCAGTACTTC. Translating it yields CASSDTSGYEQYF.

This clone was observed a single time. This chain links TRBV7-8 with TRBJ1-1; D is possibly TRBD1 (5 bases). In germline, CDR1 is SGHVS, CDR2 FQNEAQ. CDR3 size: 15 residues. Trimming took 1 base from V and 4 from J, leaving 13 bases between them. CDR3 DNA sequence: TGTGCCAGCAGCTTAGAGAAAGGGACTTTCACTGAAGCTTTCTTT. Translation: CASSLEKGTFTEAFF.